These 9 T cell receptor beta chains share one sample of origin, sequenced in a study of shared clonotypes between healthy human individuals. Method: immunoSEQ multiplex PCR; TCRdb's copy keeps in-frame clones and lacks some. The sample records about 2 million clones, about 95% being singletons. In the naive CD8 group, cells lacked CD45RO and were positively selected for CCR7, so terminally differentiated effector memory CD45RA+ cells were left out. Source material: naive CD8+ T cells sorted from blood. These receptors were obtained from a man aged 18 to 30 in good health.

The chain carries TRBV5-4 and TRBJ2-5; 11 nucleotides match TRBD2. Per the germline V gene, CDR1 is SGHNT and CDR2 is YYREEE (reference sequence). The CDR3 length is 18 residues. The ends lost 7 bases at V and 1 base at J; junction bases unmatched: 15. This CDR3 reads CASFLPKLGTSGQETQYF. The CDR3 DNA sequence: TGTGCCAGCTTTCTCCCAAAGCTTGGGACTAGCGGCCAAGAGACCCAGTACTTC. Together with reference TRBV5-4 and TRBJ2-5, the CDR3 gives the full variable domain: ETGVTQSPTHLIKTRGQQVTLRCSSQSGHNTVSWYQQALGQGPQFIFQYYREEENGRGNFPPRFSGLQFPNYSSELNVNALELDDSALYLCASFLPKLGTSGQETQYFGPGTRLLVL.

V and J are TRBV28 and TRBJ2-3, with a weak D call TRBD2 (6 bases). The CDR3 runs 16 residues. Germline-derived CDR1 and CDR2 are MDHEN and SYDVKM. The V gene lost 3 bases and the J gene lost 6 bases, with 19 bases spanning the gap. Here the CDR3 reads CASSFLLWGESDTQYF. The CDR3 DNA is TGTGCCAGCAGTTTTTTGTTGTGGGGGGAGTCTGATACGCAGTATTTT.

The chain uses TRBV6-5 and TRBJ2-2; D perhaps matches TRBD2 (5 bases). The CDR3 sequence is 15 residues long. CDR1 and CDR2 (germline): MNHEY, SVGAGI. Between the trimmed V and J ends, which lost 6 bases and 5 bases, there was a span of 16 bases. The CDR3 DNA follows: TGTGCCAGCAGCTCCGACCTCTCGGGGACCGGGGAGCTGTTTTTT. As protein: CASSSDLSGTGELFF.

The CDR3, as DNA: TGTGCCAGCAGTTTAGCCGTGTACAATGAGCAGTTCTTC. Residues: CASSLAVYNEQFF. The chain recombines TRBV6-6 with TRBJ2-1; D gene unclear. Germline assignment: CDR1 MNHNY and CDR2 SVGAGI (reference sequence). Trimming took off 4 bases at V and 4 bases at J, with 8 bases between the two ends. The CDR3 runs 13 residues.

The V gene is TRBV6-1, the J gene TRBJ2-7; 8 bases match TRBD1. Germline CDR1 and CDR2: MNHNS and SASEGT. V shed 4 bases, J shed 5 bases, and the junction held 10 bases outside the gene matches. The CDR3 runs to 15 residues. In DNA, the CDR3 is TGTGCCAGCAGTGCCCTTACCAGGGGGCTCGACGAGCAGTACTTC. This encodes CASSALTRGLDEQYF.

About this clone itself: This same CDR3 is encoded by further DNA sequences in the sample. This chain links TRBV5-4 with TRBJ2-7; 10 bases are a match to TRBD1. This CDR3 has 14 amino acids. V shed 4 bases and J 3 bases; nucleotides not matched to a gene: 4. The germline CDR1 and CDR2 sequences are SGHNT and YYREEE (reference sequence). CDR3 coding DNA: TGTGCCAGCAGCCTGGGACAGGGGTTCTACGAGCAGTACTTC. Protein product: CASSLGQGFYEQYF. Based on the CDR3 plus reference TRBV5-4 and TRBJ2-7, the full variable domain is ETGVTQSPTHLIKTRGQQVTLRCSSQSGHNTVSWYQQALGQGPQFIFQYYREEENGRGNFPPRFSGLQFPNYSSELNVNALELDDSALYLCASSLGQGFYEQYFGPGTRLTVT.

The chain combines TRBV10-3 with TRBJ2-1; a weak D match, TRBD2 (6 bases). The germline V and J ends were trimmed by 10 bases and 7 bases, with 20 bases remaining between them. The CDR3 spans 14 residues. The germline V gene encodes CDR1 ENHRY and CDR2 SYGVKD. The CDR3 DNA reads TGTGCCACTATGGAGGGACGGGGGAGGAATGAGCAGTTCTTC. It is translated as CATMEGRGRNEQFF.

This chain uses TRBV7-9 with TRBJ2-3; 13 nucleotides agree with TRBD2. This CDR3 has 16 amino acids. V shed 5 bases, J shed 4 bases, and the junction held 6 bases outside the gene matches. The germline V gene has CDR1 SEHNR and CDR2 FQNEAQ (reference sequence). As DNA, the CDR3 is TGTGCCAGCAGCACCTGGACTAGCGGGAGAGCAGATACGCAGTATTTT. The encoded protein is CASSTWTSGRADTQYF.

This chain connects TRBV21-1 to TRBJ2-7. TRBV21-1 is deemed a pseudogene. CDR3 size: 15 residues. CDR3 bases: TGTGCCAGCAGCCGTAATTCCGGGACCTCCTACGAGCAGTACTTC. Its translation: CASSRNSGTSYEQYF.